This TCR beta chain derives from a study of shared clonotypes between healthy human individuals. Study-wide results and limits: Larger estimated richness was generally seen in naive subsets than in memory subsets. Depth was large, yet rarefaction showed that sorted-subset sequencing was incomplete.

Running of the assay took place at deep level. Method: immunoSEQ multiplex PCR; TCRdb's copy keeps in-frame clones and lacks some. Among 2 million to 2.5 million clones, approximately 95% were seen once, and the ten largest hold 0.1% to 0.15%. Each of the donors was a healthy adult who was HIV-negative and had not had a recent acute infection or vaccination. Notes on this clone: Antigen unknown.

Sequencing was performed on naive CD4+ T cells sorted from blood. Specified subset: CD45RA+ positively selected. The clonotype was recovered from a young man in good health.

The CDR3 DNA sequence: TGTGCCAGCAGCTCAGCGGGACTAGCGGGAGGGGAGCTGTTTTTT. It translates to CASSSAGLAGGELFF. V is TRBV9 and J is TRBJ2-2, with 13 bases identical to TRBD2. Trimming at V came to 4 bases and at J to 8 bases, leaving 5 bases not matched to a gene. CDR3 length: 15 residues. CDR1 is SGDLS and CDR2 is YYNGEE in the germline V gene.